This TCR beta chain was sequenced during a study of T cells in Graves' hyperthyroidism and ophthalmopathy. This clonotype was detected ten times or more. Germline CDR1 and CDR2: GTSNPN and SVGIG (reference sequence). CDR3 length: 13 amino acids. V gave up 3 bases and J gave up 2 bases, with 8 bases separating them. TCR beta CDR3 regions were amplified from RNA transcripts. With the HTBI primer set, the TCR CDR3 went through a first round of RT-PCR. TCRdb used MiXCR to reprocess the multiplex PCR reads, holding one entry per CDR3 protein. The repertoire consists of around 600,000 distinct CDR3 sequences, with 11% to 15% occurring once and the leading ten covering about 6.6%.

This sequence originates from a woman aged 18-30 years with Graves' ophthalmopathy. Sequenced input: blood. V usage is TRBV30 and J usage is TRBJ1-5, with D uncertain. This CDR3 is CAWSPKGNQPQHF. The DNA for the CDR3 is TGTGCCTGGAGCCCGAAAGGCAATCAGCCCCAGCATTTT.